What follows describes a single T cell receptor beta chain. This record belongs to a study of T cell responses to AZD1222 COVID-19 vaccine. TCRdb keeps only in-frame clones here, not all; method: immunoSEQ multiplex PCR. The table shows tens of thousands of clones, with 85% to 95% occurring only once. CDR3 length equals 12 residues. V lost 3 bases to trimming and J lost 9 bases; unmatched junction nucleotides: 2. Germline values: CDR1 MDHEN, CDR2 SYDVKM. The chain is built from TRBV28 and TRBJ1-1, with 9 bases fitting TRBD1. The TCR comes from an adult in good health. Specimen: peripheral blood, collected on day 0 of AZD1222 vaccination. The CDR3 region is CASSLGTGKAFF. The DNA of the CDR3 is TGTGCCAGCAGTTTGGGGACAGGGAAAGCTTTCTTT.